This T cell receptor beta chain comes out of a study of cytomegalovirus exposure and HLA in healthy donors. The CDR3 contains 14 residues. CDR1 and CDR2 from the germline V gene are SQVTM and ANQGSEA. J lost 4 bases, V lost 4 bases, and 4 bases had no gene match. Whole-study findings and limits: Most of the TCR beta V segments (in an earlier analysis) were productive either about 87% or about 30% of the time. The authors later found HLA-associated TCR beta chains more clonally expanded than equally common others. The investigators catalogued 180 or so TCR beta chains as cytomegalovirus-associated. Later analysis identified a missense DCLRE1C variant that was linked to TCR beta V- and J-gene trimming.

Use of 60 Vbeta and 13 Jbeta primers characterized the PCR. Only in-frame clones appear in the TCRdb table, and some are missing; sequencing was by immunoSEQ multiplex PCR. The table has under 130,000 clones, roughly three quarters seen once. Concerning this clone: Its antigen remains unidentified.

The origin of this receptor is a man aged 25-45 years in good health and CMV-seronegative. The chain links TRBV29-1 to TRBJ2-1, with TRBD2 matching over 10 bases. The sample was PBMCs. The CDR3 sequence is CSVGRTSGYNEQFF. CDR3 DNA sequence: TGCAGCGTTGGACGGACTAGCGGTTACAATGAGCAGTTCTTC.